Below, 29 T cell receptor beta chains from the same sample are listed, as sequenced in a study of OX40 agonist ivuxolimab in advanced cancers. The repertoire was sequenced with immunoSEQ multiplex PCR; TCRdb's copy has only in-frame clones and lacks some. Of about 46,000 clones detected, about 88% appear once; the ten largest clones hold 56%. This specimen consisted of CD4+ or CD8+ T cells sorted from blood, obtained in a trial of the OX40 agonist ivuxolimab. The receptors originated from an adult with an advanced solid tumor such as melanoma, head and neck, liver or kidney cancer.

V usage is TRBV7-8 and J usage is TRBJ2-1; D gene uncertain. Trimming took off 4 bases at V and 10 bases at J, with 8 bases between the two ends. In germline, CDR1 is SGHVS, CDR2 FQNEAQ. The CDR3 runs to 11 residues. CDR3 coding DNA: TGTGCCAGCAGCTCCAGTCGGGAGCAGTTCTTC. Amino acid sequence: CASSSSREQFF. The variable domain in full, completed from reference TRBV7-8 and TRBJ2-1, reads GAGVSQSPRYKVAKRGQDVALRCDPISGHVSLFWYQQALGQGPEFLTYFQNEAQLDKSGLPSDRFFAERPEGSVSTLKIQRTQQEDSAVYLCASSSSREQFFGPGTRLTVL.

This chain connects TRBV28 to TRBJ1-1, with D possibly being TRBD1 (6 bases). CDR1 MDHEN and CDR2 SYDVKM come from the germline V gene. The CDR3 consists of 14 residues. Trimming took 2 bases from V and 1 from J, leaving 8 bases between them. The CDR3 reads CASSLTQGNTEAFF. The CDR3 region has the DNA TGTGCCAGCAGTTTAACACAGGGGAACACTGAAGCTTTCTTT. Supplemented by reference TRBV28 and TRBJ1-1, the full variable domain reads DVKVTQSSRYLVKRTGEKVFLECVQDMDHENMFWYRQDPGLGLRLIYFSYDVKMKEKGDIPEGYSVSREKKERFSLILESASTNQTSMYLCASSLTQGNTEAFFGQGTRLTVV.

The chain employs TRBV4-1 and TRBJ2-5; D is perhaps TRBD2 (5 bases). V was pared by 4 bases and J by 5 bases, with 17 bases between. The length of the CDR3 is 15 residues. Germline lookup yields CDR1 MGHRA and CDR2 YSYEKL. CDR3: CASSPDPAGLETQYF. The CDR3 DNA reads as TGCGCCAGCAGCCCGGACCCGGCGGGTTTGGAGACCCAGTACTTC.

The chain joins TRBV7-3 to TRBJ2-7; D is unresolved. The CDR3 covers 15 residues. The germline gives CDR1 SGHTA, CDR2 FQGTGA. V was cut by 3 bases and J by 7 bases, with 19 bases left in between. For the CDR3, the DNA is TGTGCCAGCAGCTTGGGTGTTTCCTCTTCTTCGGAGCAGTACTTC. This encodes CASSLGVSSSSEQYF.

This rearrangement joins TRBV4-1 to TRBJ2-5; maybe TRBD2 (6 bases). Deletions cut 4 bases from V and 4 bases from J, with 10 bases between. This CDR3 comprises 13 residues. Per germline, CDR1 MGHRA and CDR2 YSYEKL. This chain's CDR3 is CASSLRDLETQYF. The DNA of the CDR3 is TGCGCCAGCAGCCTAAGGGACTTAGAGACCCAGTACTTC.

This chain links TRBV5-1 with TRBJ2-7; 9 bases are shared with TRBD1. Germline V gene data show CDR1 as SGHRS and CDR2 as YFSETQ. V lost 4 bases to trimming and J lost 5 bases; unmatched junction nucleotides: 4. The CDR3 runs to 13 residues. CDR3 loop: CASSGDRVDEQYF. DNA for the CDR3: TGCGCCAGCAGCGGGGACAGGGTGGACGAGCAGTACTTC.

The chain's CDR3 is CASSSVVGQNLSYEQYF. In nucleotides, the CDR3 is TGTGCCAGCAGCTCGGTGGTTGGACAGAATTTGTCCTACGAGCAGTACTTC. The chain links TRBV5-6 to TRBJ2-7, with D maybe TRBD1 (6 bases). The CDR3 is 17 amino acids. CDR1 is SGHDT, CDR2 YYEEEE, per germline. Trimming shortened V by 3 bases and J by 1 base, and 20 bases separated the two germline ends.

The chain combines TRBV12-5 with TRBJ2-2, with TRBD1 identical over 8 bases. CDR1 is LGHNT and CDR2 is FRNRAP in the germline V gene. This CDR3 spans 15 amino acids. Germline trimming cut 4 bases from V and 6 bases from J; bases unmatched to any gene: 7. CDR3 DNA sequence: TGTGCTAGTGGTTCCCCAGGGGGCCGGTCCGGGGAGCTGTTTTTT. It encodes CASGSPGGRSGELFF.

Here the CDR3 reads CSVEGDRDEQYF. DNA for the CDR3: TGCAGCGTTGAGGGGGACAGGGACGAGCAGTACTTC. The chain employs TRBV29-1 and TRBJ2-7; 9 nucleotides line up with TRBD1. The CDR3 runs to 12 residues. J gave up 5 bases and V 3 bases, and 2 bases lay outside the gene matches. The germline V gene encodes CDR1 SQVTM and CDR2 ANQGSEA.

V gene TRBV10-3 combines with J gene TRBJ1-2; tentatively, D is TRBD1 (5 bases). CDR1 and CDR2 (germline): ENHRY, SYGVKD. The CDR3 covers 15 residues. V was cut by 2 bases and J by 1 base, with 11 bases left in between. The CDR3 nucleotides read TGTGCCATCAGTGAGGCGGGGGGGTTTAACTATGGCTACACCTTC. It yields the protein CAISEAGGFNYGYTF.

The chain uses TRBV7-8 and TRBJ2-7, with TRBD1 identical over 8 bases. CDR3 size: 14 residues. Germline lookup yields CDR1 SGHVS and CDR2 FQNEAQ. V shed 5 bases, J shed 0 bases, and the junction held 3 bases outside the gene matches. The CDR3 spells CASSQDRDSYEQYF. The DNA for the CDR3 is TGTGCCAGCAGCCAGGACAGGGACTCCTACGAGCAGTACTTC.

In DNA, the CDR3 is TGTGCCAGCAGCTTGTTTGGGTCGGAGACCCAGTACTTC. Translated: CASSLFGSETQYF. The J gene is TRBJ2-5, the V gene TRBV5-4, with D unclear. The CDR3 runs to 13 residues. Germline V gene lookup returns CDR1 SGHNT and CDR2 YYREEE (reference sequence). V was clipped by 1 base and J by 5 bases, with 9 bases between them. The whole variable domain, filled in from reference TRBV5-4 and TRBJ2-5, reads ETGVTQSPTHLIKTRGQQVTLRCSSQSGHNTVSWYQQALGQGPQFIFQYYREEENGRGNFPPRFSGLQFPNYSSELNVNALELDDSALYLCASSLFGSETQYFGPGTRLLVL.

V usage is TRBV10-3 and J usage is TRBJ2-7; the match to TRBD1 covers 7 bases. J gave up 2 bases and V 2 bases, and 3 bases lay outside the gene matches. This CDR3 spans 14 amino acids. The germline V gene encodes CDR1 ENHRY and CDR2 SYGVKD. The CDR3 sequence: CAISEQGVPYEQYF. The CDR3 DNA sequence: TGTGCCATCAGTGAGCAGGGGGTACCCTACGAGCAGTACTTC.

The chain combines TRBV18 with TRBJ2-5, with 7 bases fitting TRBD2. Trimming cost V 8 bases and J 3 bases; bases outside gene matches: 12. The CDR3 is 15 residues long. Germline CDR1 reads KGHSH; CDR2 reads LQKENI. The CDR3 region is CASRPSMGGKETQYF. The CDR3 coding sequence is TGTGCCAGCCGACCTTCGATGGGAGGGAAAGAGACCCAGTACTTC. Drawing the rest from reference TRBV18 and TRBJ2-5, the complete variable domain is NAGVMQNPRHLVRRRGQEARLRCSPMKGHSHVYWYRQLPEEGLKFMVYLQKENIIDESGMPKERFSAEFPKEGPSILRIQQVVRGDSAAYFCASRPSMGGKETQYFGPGTRLLVL.

The chain is built from TRBV2 and TRBJ2-5; 13 positions match TRBD2. CDR1 and CDR2 from the germline V gene are SNHLY and FYNNEI. With V trimmed by 4 bases and J by 3 bases, 2 bases remained unmatched. The CDR3 covers 15 residues. The CDR3: CASSVGTSGEETQYF. DNA for the CDR3: TGTGCCAGCAGTGTAGGGACTAGCGGGGAAGAGACCCAGTACTTC.

The genes are TRBV29-1 and TRBJ2-7; weak D call: TRBD2 (5 bases). CDR1 and CDR2 (germline): SQVTM, ANQGSEA. V was cut by 5 bases and J by 3 bases, with 8 bases left in between. The CDR3 contains 11 residues. This CDR3 is CSVLRGYEQYF. DNA of the CDR3: TGCAGCGTTCTCCGGGGCTACGAGCAGTACTTC.

There are a few counts of this clone. The chain uses TRBV28 and TRBJ2-1; possible D gene TRBD1, 6 bases. Trimming pared 3 bases from V and 11 bases from J, leaving 8 bases between. CDR1 is MDHEN and CDR2 is SYDVKM in the germline V gene. The CDR3 sequence is 11 residues long. CDR3 in amino acids: CASSFRGQQFF. In DNA form, the CDR3 reads TGTGCCAGCAGTTTCAGGGGTCAGCAGTTCTTC.

The V call is TRBV7-2, the J call TRBJ2-7; TRBD2 matches at 13 bases. Germline CDR1 is SGHTA and CDR2 is FQGNSA. This CDR3 is 15 amino acids long. V gave up 3 bases and J gave up 3 bases; unmatched junction bases: 2. CDR3 DNA: TGTGCCAGCAGCTTCACTAGCGGGGGGGTCTACGAGCAGTACTTC. Protein sequence: CASSFTSGGVYEQYF.

The chain combines TRBV4-1 with TRBJ2-2; a possible D gene is TRBD2 (6 bases). CDR3 size: 15 residues. CDR1 MGHRA and CDR2 YSYEKL come from the germline V gene. The ends were cut back, 3 bases at V and 3 bases at J, with 11 bases in the middle. CDR3 sequence (DNA): TGCGCCAGCAGCCAGCCGGGACTCCACACCGGGGAGCTGTTTTTT. It encodes CASSQPGLHTGELFF.

This chain joins TRBV6-1 and TRBJ2-5; 7 nucleotides align to TRBD2. The closer fit of TRBJ2-7 to the DNA end suggests the J call may be wrong. Germline V gene lookup returns CDR1 MNHNS and CDR2 SASEGT. This CDR3 spans 15 amino acids. This chain's CDR3 is CASGSEWEGRGEQYF. CDR3 in DNA: TGTGCCAGTGGGTCAGAGTGGGAGGGTAGAGGCGAGCAGTACTTC.

This chain uses TRBV15 with TRBJ1-2, with 7 bases fitting TRBD1. Germline CDR1 LNHNV, CDR2 YYDKDF (reference sequence). The length of the CDR3 is 15 residues. V shed 3 bases, J shed 2 bases, and the junction held 6 bases outside the gene matches. The CDR3 is CATSSPDRANYGYTF. The CDR3 DNA reads TGTGCCACCAGCAGCCCCGACAGGGCCAACTATGGCTACACCTTC.

CDR3 loop: CAISERGPPTDTQYF. Written as DNA, the CDR3 is TGTGCCATCAGCGAGCGGGGCCCCCCCACAGATACGCAGTATTTT. The rearrangement links TRBV10-3 to TRBJ2-3, with 7 positions matching TRBD2. J gave up 2 bases and V 6 bases, and 8 bases lay outside the gene matches. The CDR3 consists of 15 residues. Germline V gives CDR1 ENHRY, CDR2 SYGVKD.

J is TRBJ1-4 and V is TRBV19, with TRBD1 matching over 7 bases. CDR1 and CDR2 (germline): LNHDA, SQIVND (reference sequence). The CDR3 has 15 amino acids. V gave up 5 bases and J gave up 3 bases; unmatched junction bases: 6. CDR3 in amino acids: CASSENRGANEKLFF. In DNA form, the CDR3 reads TGTGCCAGTAGTGAAAACAGGGGAGCTAATGAAAAACTGTTTTTT.

The chain has TRBV5-5 and TRBJ1-2; D is perhaps TRBD1 (5 bases). The CDR3 has 13 residues. Germline V CDR1 and CDR2: SGHKS, YYEKEE (reference sequence). The ends were cut back, 4 bases at V and 2 bases at J, with 9 bases in the middle. CDR3: CASSASGNYGYTF. The CDR3 DNA reads as TGTGCCAGCAGCGCCTCAGGGAACTATGGCTACACCTTC.

This clone was detected once. This chain joins TRBV28 and TRBJ1-1; possible D gene TRBD1, 6 bases. This CDR3 comprises 14 residues. V was cut by 3 bases and J by 4 bases, with 12 bases left in between. Germline V gives CDR1 MDHEN, CDR2 SYDVKM. The CDR3 sequence: CASSFAGEVTEAFF. The CDR3 DNA reads TGTGCCAGCAGTTTCGCAGGGGAGGTCACTGAAGCTTTCTTT.

V and J are TRBV7-8 and TRBJ2-1; tentatively, D is TRBD1 or TRBD2 (5 bases each). From germline, CDR1 is SGHVS and CDR2 FQNEAQ. The CDR3 runs to 15 residues. V lost 4 bases, J lost 6 bases, and 16 bases lay in between. The CDR3 nucleotides read TGTGCCAGCAGCTCCGGGACCCTCGGGGTCAATGAGCAGTTCTTC. It codes for CASSSGTLGVNEQFF. Complete variable domain (other parts from reference TRBV7-8 and TRBJ2-1): GAGVSQSPRYKVAKRGQDVALRCDPISGHVSLFWYQQALGQGPEFLTYFQNEAQLDKSGLPSDRFFAERPEGSVSTLKIQRTQQEDSAVYLCASSSGTLGVNEQFFGPGTRLTVL.

The chain combines TRBV2 with TRBJ2-4; 7 nucleotides line up with TRBD2. Germline loops: CDR1 SNHLY, CDR2 FYNNEI. The CDR3 loop spans 15 amino acids. V shed 6 bases and J 8 bases; nucleotides not matched to a gene: 13. CDR3 sequence reads: CASSGRLANFDIQYF. The CDR3 DNA sequence: TGTGCCAGCAGCGGCCGACTAGCAAATTTTGACATTCAGTACTTC.

The CDR3 DNA reads TGCGCCAGCAGTGAGCCCGGGGCAGGGCCTAATGAGCAGTTCTTC. Translating gives CASSEPGAGPNEQFF. The chain has TRBV10-2 and TRBJ2-1; D possibly matches TRBD1 or TRBD2 (5 bases each). This CDR3 region has 15 residues. Germline-derived CDR1 and CDR2 are WSHSY and SAAADI. Deletions cut 2 bases from V and 7 bases from J, with 15 bases between.

This chain joins TRBV18 and TRBJ2-3, with 7 bases matching TRBD1. Germline CDR1 KGHSH, CDR2 LQKENI. Germline trimming cut 5 bases from V and 0 bases from J; bases unmatched to any gene: 5. This CDR3 has 15 residues. This CDR3 is CASSMGQRSTDTQYF. In DNA form, the CDR3 reads TGTGCCAGCTCAATGGGACAGCGTAGCACAGATACGCAGTATTTT.